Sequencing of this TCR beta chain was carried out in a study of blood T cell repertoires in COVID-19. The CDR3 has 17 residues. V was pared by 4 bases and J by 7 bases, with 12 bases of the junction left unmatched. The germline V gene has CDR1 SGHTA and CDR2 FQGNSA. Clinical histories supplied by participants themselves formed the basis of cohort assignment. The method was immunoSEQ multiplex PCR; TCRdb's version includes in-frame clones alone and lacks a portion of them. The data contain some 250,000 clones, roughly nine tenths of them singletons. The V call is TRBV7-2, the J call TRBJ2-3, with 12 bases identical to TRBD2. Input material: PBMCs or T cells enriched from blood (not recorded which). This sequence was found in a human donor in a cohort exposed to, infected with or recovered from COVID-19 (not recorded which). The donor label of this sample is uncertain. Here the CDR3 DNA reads TGTGCCAGCAGCTCGCCCCGCCTAGCGGGGGGGCCATATACGCAGTATTTT. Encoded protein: CASSSPRLAGGPYTQYF.